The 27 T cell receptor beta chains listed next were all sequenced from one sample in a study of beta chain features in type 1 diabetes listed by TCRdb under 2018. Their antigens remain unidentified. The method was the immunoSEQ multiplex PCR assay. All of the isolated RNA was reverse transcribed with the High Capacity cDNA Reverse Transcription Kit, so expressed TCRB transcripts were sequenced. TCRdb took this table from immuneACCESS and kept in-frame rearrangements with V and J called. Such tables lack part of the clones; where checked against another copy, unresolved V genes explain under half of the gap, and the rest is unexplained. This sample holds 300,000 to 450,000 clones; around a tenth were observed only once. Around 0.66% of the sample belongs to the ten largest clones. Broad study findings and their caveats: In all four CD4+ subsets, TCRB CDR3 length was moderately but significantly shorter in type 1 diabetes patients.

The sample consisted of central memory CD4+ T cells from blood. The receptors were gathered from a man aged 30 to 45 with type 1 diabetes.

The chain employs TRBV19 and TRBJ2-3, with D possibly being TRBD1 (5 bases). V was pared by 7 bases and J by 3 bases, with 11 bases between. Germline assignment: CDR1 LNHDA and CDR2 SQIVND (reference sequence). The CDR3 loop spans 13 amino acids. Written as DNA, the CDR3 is TGTGCCAGTACGCAGGGAATGACAGATACGCAGTATTTT. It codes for CASTQGMTDTQYF.

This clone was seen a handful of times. The CDR3 sequence: CASSLVRQGESKLFF. The CDR3 DNA sequence: TGCGCCAGCAGCCTAGTGAGACAGGGGGAATCGAAGCTGTTTTTT. The V and J genes are TRBV4-1 and TRBJ2-2; 9 bases map to TRBD1. In germline, CDR1 is MGHRA, CDR2 YSYEKL. The CDR3 is 15 residues long. The junction had 12 bases not matched to a gene; V was cut back by 4 bases and J by 12 bases.

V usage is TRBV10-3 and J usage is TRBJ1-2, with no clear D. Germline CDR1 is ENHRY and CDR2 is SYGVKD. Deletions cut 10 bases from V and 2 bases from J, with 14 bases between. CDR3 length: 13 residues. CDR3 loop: CASRVDGNYGYTF. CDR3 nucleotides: TGTGCCAGCAGAGTTGACGGCAACTATGGCTACACCTTC.

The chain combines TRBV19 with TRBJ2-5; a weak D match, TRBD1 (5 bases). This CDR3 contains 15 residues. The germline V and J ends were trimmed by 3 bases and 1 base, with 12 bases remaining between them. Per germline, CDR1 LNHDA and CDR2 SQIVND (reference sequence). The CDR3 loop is CASSIPGHLQETQYF. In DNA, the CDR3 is TGTGCCAGTAGTATCCCCGGACATCTCCAAGAGACCCAGTACTTC. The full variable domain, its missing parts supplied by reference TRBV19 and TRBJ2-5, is DGGITQSPKYLFRKEGQNVTLSCEQNLNHDAMYWYRQDPGQGLRLIYYSQIVNDFQKGDIAEGYSVSREKKESFPLTVTSAQKNPTAFYLCASSIPGHLQETQYFGPGTRLLVL.

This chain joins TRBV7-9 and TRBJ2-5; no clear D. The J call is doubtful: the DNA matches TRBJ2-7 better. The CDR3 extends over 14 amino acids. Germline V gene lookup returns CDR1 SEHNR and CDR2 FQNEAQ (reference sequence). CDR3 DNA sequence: TGTGCCAGCAGCCCCGAAGAGCTCTCCTACGAGCAGTACTTC. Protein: CASSPEELSYEQYF.

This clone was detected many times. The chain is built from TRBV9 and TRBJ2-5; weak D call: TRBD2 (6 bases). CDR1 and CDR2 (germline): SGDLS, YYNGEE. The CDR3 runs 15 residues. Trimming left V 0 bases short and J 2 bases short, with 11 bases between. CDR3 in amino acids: CASSVGTGEQETQYF. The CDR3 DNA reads TGTGCCAGCAGCGTAGGGACGGGGGAGCAAGAGACCCAGTACTTC.

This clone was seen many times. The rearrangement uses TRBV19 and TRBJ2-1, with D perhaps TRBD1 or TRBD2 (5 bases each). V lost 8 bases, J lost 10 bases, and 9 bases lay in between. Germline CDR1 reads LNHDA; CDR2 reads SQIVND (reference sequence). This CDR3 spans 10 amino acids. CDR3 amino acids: CASGRDEQFF. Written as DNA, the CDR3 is TGTGCCAGTGGAAGGGACGAGCAGTTCTTC.

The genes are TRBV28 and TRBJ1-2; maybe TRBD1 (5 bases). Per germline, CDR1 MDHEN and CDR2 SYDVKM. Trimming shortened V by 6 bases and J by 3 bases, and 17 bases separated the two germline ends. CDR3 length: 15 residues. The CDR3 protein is CASSSRWGIYYGYTF. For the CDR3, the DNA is TGTGCCAGCAGCTCCCGGTGGGGCATATACTATGGCTACACCTTC.

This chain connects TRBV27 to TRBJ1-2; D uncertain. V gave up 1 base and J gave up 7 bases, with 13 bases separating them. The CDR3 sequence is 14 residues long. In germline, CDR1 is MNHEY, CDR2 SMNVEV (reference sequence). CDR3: CASSLFLGFSGYTF. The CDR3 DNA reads TGTGCCAGCAGTTTATTTCTGGGTTTCTCTGGCTACACCTTC.

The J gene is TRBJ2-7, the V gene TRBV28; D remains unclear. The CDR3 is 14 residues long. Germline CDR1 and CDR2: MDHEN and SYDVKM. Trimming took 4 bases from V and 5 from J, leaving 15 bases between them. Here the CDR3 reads CASSSGRKPHEQYF. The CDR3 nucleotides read TGTGCCAGCAGTTCCGGCAGGAAACCCCACGAGCAGTACTTC.

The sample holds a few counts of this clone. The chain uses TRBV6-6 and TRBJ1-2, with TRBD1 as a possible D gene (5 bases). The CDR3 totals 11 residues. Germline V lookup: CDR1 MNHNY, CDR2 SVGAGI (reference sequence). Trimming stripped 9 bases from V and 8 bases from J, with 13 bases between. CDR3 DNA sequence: TGTGCCAGTTCGGGGCCGACCGGCTACACCTTC. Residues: CASSGPTGYTF.

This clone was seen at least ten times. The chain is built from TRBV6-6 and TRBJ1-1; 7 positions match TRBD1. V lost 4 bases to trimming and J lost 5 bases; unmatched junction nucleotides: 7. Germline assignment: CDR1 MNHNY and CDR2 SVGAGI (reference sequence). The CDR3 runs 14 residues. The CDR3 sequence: CASSSRQGGTEAFF. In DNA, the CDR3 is TGTGCCAGCAGTTCCCGACAGGGAGGGACTGAAGCTTTCTTT.

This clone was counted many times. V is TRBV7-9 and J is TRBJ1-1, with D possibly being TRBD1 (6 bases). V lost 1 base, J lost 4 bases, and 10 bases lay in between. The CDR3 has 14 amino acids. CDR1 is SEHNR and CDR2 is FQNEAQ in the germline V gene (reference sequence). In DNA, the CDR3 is TGTGCCAGCAGCTTAGAGGGGGTGAGCACTGAAGCTTTCTTT. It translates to CASSLEGVSTEAFF.

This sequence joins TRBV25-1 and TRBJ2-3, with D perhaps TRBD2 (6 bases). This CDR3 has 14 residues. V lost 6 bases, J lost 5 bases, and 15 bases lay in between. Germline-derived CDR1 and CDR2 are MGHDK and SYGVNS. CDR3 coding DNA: TGTGCCAGCAGCTTAGCCGGGGGTGAAGATACGCAGTATTTT. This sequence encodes CASSLAGGEDTQYF.

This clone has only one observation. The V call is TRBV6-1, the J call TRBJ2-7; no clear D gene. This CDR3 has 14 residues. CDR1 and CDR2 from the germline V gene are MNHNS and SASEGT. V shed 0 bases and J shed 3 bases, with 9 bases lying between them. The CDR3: CASSEAGMNYEQYF. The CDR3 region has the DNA TGTGCCAGCAGTGAAGCGGGGATGAACTACGAGCAGTACTTC.

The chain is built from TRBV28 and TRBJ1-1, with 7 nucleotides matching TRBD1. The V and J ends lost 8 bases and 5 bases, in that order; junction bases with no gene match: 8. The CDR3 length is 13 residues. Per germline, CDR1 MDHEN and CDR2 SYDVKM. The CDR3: CASRGGAGTEAFF. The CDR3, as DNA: TGTGCCAGCCGAGGGGGCGCGGGTACTGAAGCTTTCTTT.

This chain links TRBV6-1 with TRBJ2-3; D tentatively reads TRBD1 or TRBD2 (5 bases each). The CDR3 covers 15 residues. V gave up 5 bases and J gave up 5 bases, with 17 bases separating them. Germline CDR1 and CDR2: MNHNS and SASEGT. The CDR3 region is CASSWGRQPGDTQYF. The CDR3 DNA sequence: TGTGCCAGCAGTTGGGGACGACAGCCGGGAGATACGCAGTATTTT.

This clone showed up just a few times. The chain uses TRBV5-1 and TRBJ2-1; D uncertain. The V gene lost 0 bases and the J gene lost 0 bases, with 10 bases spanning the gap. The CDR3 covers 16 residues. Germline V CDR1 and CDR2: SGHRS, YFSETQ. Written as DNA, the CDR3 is TGCGCCAGCAGCTTGGGGCAGATGAGCTCCTACAATGAGCAGTTCTTC. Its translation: CASSLGQMSSYNEQFF.

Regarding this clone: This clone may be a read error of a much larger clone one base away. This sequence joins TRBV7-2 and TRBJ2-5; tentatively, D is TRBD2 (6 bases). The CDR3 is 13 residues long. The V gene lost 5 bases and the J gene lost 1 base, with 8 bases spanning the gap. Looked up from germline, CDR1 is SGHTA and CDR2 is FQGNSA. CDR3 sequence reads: CASSRGIQETQYF. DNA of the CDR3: TGTGCCAGCAGCCGGGGGATCCAAGAGACCCAGTACTTC.

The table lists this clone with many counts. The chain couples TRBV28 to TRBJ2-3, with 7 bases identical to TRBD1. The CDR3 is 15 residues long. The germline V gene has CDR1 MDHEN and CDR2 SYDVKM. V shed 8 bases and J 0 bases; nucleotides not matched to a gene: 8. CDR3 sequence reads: CASWALDRSTDTQYF. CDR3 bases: TGTGCCAGCTGGGCGCTGGACAGGAGCACAGATACGCAGTATTTT.

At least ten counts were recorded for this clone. For the CDR3, the DNA is TGTGCCAGCAGTGAAGTAGGATCGGCAAATGAAAAACTGTTTTTT. This encodes CASSEVGSANEKLFF. V is TRBV2 and J is TRBJ1-4; D call uncertain. From germline, CDR1 is SNHLY and CDR2 FYNNEI. CDR3 length equals 15 residues. V was pared by 1 base and J by 5 bases, with 11 bases between.

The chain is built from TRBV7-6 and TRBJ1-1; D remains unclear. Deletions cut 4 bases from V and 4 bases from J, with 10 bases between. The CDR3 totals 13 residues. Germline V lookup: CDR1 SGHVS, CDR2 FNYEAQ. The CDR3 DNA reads TGTGCCAGCAGCTCACTTAGGACCACTGAAGCTTTCTTT. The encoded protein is CASSSLRTTEAFF.

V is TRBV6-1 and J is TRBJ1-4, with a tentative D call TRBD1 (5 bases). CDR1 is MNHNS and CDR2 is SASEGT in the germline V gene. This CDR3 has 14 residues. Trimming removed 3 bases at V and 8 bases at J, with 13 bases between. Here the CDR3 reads CASSEAAGLEKLFF. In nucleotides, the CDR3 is TGTGCCAGCAGTGAGGCGGCAGGGCTGGAAAAACTGTTTTTT.

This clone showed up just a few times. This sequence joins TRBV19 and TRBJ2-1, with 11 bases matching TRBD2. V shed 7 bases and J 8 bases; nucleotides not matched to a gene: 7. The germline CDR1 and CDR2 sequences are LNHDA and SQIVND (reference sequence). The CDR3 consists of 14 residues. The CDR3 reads CASKRLAGSDEQFF. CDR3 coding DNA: TGTGCCAGTAAACGACTAGCGGGATCCGATGAGCAGTTCTTC.

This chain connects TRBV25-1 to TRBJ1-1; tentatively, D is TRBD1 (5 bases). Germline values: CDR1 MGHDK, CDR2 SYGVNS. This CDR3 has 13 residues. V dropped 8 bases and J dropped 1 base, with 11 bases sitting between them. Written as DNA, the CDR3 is TGTGCCAGCGGGTGGGACGGGAACACTGAAGCTTTCTTT. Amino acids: CASGWDGNTEAFF.

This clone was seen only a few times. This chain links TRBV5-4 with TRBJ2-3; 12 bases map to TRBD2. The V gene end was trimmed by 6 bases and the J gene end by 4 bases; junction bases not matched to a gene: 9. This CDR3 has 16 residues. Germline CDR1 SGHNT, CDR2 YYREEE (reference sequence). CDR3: CASNILLAGGADTQYF. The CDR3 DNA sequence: TGTGCCAGCAATATTTTACTAGCGGGAGGAGCAGATACGCAGTATTTT.

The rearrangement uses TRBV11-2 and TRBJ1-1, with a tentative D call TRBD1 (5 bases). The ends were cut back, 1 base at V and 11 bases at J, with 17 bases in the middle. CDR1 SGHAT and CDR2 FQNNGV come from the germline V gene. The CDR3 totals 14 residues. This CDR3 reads CASSLVGPEEGAFF. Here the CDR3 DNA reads TGTGCCAGCAGCTTAGTTGGGCCCGAAGAGGGGGCTTTCTTT. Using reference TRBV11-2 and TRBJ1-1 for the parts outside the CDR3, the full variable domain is EAGVAQSPRYKIIEKRQSVAFWCNPISGHATLYWYQQILGQGPKLLIQFQNNGVVDDSQLPKDRFSAERLKGVDSTLKIQPAKLEDSAVYLCASSLVGPEEGAFFGQGTRLTVV.